This TCR beta chain is drawn from a study of regulatory T cells in long-lasting Graves disease. iRepertoire HTBI primers and Arm-PCR of CDR3 regions built TCR beta libraries. TCRdb processed the multiplex PCR reads anew with MiXCR; each CDR3 protein has one entry. The sample records about 460,000 distinct CDR3 sequences, less than 25% being singletons. Findings and caveats of the study: The TCR repertoire of persistent Graves' patients was less diverse than that of newly diagnosed ones. There was favoring of TRBV28, TRBJ1-2 and TRBJ2-5 in persistent disease.

This clonotype was observed many times. The antigen is undetermined. Time point of the sample: persistent/refractory GD, antithyroid drugs over 5 years with positive TRAb. TCR sequences were obtained from RNA taken from PBMCs. V shed 7 bases, J shed 5 bases, and the junction held 4 bases outside the gene matches. CDR3 length: 13 residues. Germline V gene data show CDR1 as MDHEN and CDR2 as SYDVKM. Sample: peripheral blood mononuclear cells (PBMCs), taken when the disease was refractory, from a patient treated with antithyroid drugs. The chain is built from TRBV28 and TRBJ2-2, with 7 bases identical to TRBD1. This TCR derives from a female donor with Graves disease. Written as DNA, the CDR3 is TGTGCCAGCACCCTGACAGGGACCGGGGAGCTGTTTTTT. Translating it yields CASTLTGTGELFF.